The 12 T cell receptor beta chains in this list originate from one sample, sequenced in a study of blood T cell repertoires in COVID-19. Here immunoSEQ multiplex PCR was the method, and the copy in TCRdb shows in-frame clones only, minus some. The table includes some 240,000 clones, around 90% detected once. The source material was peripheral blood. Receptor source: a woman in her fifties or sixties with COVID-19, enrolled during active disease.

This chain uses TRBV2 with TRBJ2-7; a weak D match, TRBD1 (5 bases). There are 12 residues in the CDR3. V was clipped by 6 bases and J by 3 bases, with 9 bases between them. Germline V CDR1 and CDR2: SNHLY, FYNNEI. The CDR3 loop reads CASRRQHYEQYF. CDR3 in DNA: TGTGCCAGCAGAAGACAGCACTACGAGCAGTACTTC.

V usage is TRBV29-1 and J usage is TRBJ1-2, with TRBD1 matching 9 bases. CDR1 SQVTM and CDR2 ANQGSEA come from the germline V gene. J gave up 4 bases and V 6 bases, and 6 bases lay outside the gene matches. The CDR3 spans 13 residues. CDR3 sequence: CSVGTGFAYGYTF. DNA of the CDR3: TGCAGCGTCGGGACAGGGTTCGCCTATGGCTACACCTTC. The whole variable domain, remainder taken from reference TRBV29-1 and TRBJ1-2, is SAVISQKPSRDICQRGTSLTIQCQVDSQVTMMFWYRQQPGQSLTLIATANQGSEATYESGFVIDKFPISRPNLTFSTLTVSNMSPEDSSIYLCSVGTGFAYGYTFGSGTRLTVV.

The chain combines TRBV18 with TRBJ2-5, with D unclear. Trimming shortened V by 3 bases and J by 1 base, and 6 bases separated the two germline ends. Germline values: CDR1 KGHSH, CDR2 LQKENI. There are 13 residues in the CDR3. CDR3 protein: CASSPLPQETQYF. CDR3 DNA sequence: TGTGCCAGCTCACCTCTCCCCCAAGAGACCCAGTACTTC.

CDR3: CAISVGEGAYEQYF. CDR3 sequence (DNA): TGTGCCATCAGTGTTGGGGAGGGGGCCTACGAGCAGTACTTC. V is TRBV10-3 and J is TRBJ2-7, with D possibly being TRBD2 (7 bases). Germline CDR1 is ENHRY and CDR2 is SYGVKD. The CDR3 is 14 amino acids. Trimming removed 4 bases from V and 2 bases from J, with 12 bases in between.

The chain's CDR3 is CASSTPIGFGTEAFF. The CDR3 DNA reads TGTGCCAGTAGTACCCCGATCGGGTTTGGCACTGAAGCTTTCTTT. The chain joins TRBV19 to TRBJ1-1, with no clear D. Trimming stripped 4 bases from V and 4 bases from J, with 16 bases between. Germline lookup yields CDR1 LNHDA and CDR2 SQIVND (reference sequence). The CDR3 extends over 15 amino acids.

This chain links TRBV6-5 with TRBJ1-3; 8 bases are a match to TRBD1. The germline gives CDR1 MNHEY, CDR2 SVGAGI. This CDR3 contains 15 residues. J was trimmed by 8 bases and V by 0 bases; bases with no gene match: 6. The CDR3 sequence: CASSYSRTGIDTIYF. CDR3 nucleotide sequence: TGTGCCAGCAGTTACTCGAGGACAGGGATCGACACCATATATTTT.

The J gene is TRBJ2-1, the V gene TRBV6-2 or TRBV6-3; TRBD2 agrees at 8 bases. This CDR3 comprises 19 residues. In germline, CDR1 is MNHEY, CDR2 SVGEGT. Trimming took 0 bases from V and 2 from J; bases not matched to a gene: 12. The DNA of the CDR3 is TGTGCCAGCAGTTACTCGACGTTAGTAGCGGGGAGCCCCTACAATGAGCAGTTCTTC. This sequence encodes CASSYSTLVAGSPYNEQFF.

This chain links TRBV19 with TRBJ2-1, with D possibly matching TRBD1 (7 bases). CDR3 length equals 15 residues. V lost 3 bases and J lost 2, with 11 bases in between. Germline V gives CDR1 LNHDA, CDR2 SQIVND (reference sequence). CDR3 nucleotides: TGTGCCAGTAGTATCGGAGGGGGCACCTACAATGAGCAGTTCTTC. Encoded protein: CASSIGGGTYNEQFF. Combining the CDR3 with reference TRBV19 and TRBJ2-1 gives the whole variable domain DGGITQSPKYLFRKEGQNVTLSCEQNLNHDAMYWYRQDPGQGLRLIYYSQIVNDFQKGDIAEGYSVSREKKESFPLTVTSAQKNPTAFYLCASSIGGGTYNEQFFGPGTRLTVL.

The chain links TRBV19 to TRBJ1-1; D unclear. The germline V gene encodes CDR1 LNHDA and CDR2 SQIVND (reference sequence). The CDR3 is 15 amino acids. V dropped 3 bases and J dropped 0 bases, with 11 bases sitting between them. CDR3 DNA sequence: TGTGCCAGTAGTATCGGTCCAGGCATGAACACTGAAGCTTTCTTT. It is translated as CASSIGPGMNTEAFF.

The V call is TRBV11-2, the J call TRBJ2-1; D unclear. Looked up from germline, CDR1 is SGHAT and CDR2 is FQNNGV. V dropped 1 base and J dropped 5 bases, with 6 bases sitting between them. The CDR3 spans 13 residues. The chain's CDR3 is CASSLGQNNEQFF. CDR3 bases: TGTGCCAGCAGCTTAGGGCAGAACAATGAGCAGTTCTTC.

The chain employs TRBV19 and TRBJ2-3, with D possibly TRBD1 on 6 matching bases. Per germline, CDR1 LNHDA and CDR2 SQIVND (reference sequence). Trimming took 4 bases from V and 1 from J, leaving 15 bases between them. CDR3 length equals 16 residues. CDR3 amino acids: CASSTPTGYRTDTQYF. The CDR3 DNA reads TGTGCCAGTAGTACCCCGACAGGATACCGCACAGATACGCAGTATTTT.

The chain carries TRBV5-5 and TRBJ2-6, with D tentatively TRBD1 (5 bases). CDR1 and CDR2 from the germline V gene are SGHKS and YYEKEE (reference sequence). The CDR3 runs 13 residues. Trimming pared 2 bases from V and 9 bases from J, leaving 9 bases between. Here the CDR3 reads CASSFPGFNVLTF. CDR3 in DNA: TGTGCCAGCAGCTTTCCAGGGTTCAACGTCCTGACTTTC.